The 25 T cell receptor beta chains below all came from one sample that was sequenced in a study of T-cell reconstitution after alpha-beta-depleted transplantation in children. Construction of the TCRbeta library involved unique molecular identifiers. Each CDR3 protein is one row after TCRdb ran MiXCR on the PCR reads. Of fewer than 750,000 distinct CDR3 sequences in the sample, roughly a quarter were seen once. The material was PBMCs, obtained before TCRalphabeta/CD19-depleted stem cell transplant. All receptors come from a boy under three years old with Wiskott-Aldrich syndrome, due to receive a stem cell transplant.

The chain links TRBV3-1 to TRBJ2-7; tentatively, D is TRBD1 (5 bases). The CDR3 extends over 16 amino acids. Between the trimmed V and J ends, which lost 0 bases and 6 bases, there was a span of 18 bases. Germline-derived CDR1 and CDR2 are LGHDT and YNNKEL (reference sequence). CDR3 bases: TGTGCCAGCAGCCAAGATTGGGCAGGGTCCCAGGTCGAGCAGTACTTC. Its translation is CASSQDWAGSQVEQYF.

The rearrangement links TRBV5-1 to TRBJ2-7, with 8 bases matching TRBD1. CDR1 is SGHRS and CDR2 is YFSETQ in the germline V gene. This CDR3 is 16 amino acids long. V lost 2 bases, J lost 1 base, and 8 bases stayed unmatched. CDR3 residues: CASSLVSGGSSYEQYF. CDR3 nucleotides: TGCGCCAGCAGCTTAGTATCAGGGGGCTCATCCTACGAGCAGTACTTC.

This clonotype was counted only a few times. The CDR3 reads CASSAGTSGTAWEQYF. DNA of the CDR3: TGCGCCAGCAGCGCGGGGACTAGCGGGACGGCGTGGGAGCAGTACTTC. The chain couples TRBV5-1 to TRBJ2-7; 13 nucleotides line up with TRBD2. Losses at the gene ends were 4 bases for V and 7 bases for J; bases not matched to a gene: 11. The CDR3 extends over 16 amino acids. Per the germline V gene, CDR1 is SGHRS and CDR2 is YFSETQ.

The chain links TRBV20-1 to TRBJ2-7, with TRBD2 matching 8 bases. V gave up 5 bases and J gave up 4 bases; unmatched junction bases: 7. There are 13 residues in the CDR3. The V gene's germline CDR1 is DFQATT and CDR2 SNEGSKA (reference sequence). In DNA form, the CDR3 reads TGCAGTGCTGAACTAAGCGGGGGATACGAGCAGTACTTC. Its translation: CSAELSGGYEQYF.

The gene calls are TRBV11-2 and TRBJ2-3; TRBD2 agrees at 11 bases. J gave up 0 bases and V 7 bases, and 12 bases lay outside the gene matches. The CDR3 is made up of 18 amino acids. Germline CDR1 is SGHAT and CDR2 is FQNNGV. The CDR3 sequence is CASTLGLAGNPSTDTQYF. CDR3 in DNA: TGTGCCAGCACCCTCGGACTAGCGGGTAATCCTAGCACAGATACGCAGTATTTT.

This clonotype appeared a few times. This CDR3 reads CASSSLWRAYNEQFF. The DNA of the CDR3 is TGTGCCAGCAGCTCCCTGTGGAGGGCCTACAATGAGCAGTTCTTC. The chain combines TRBV5-5 with TRBJ2-1, with TRBD2 as a possible D gene (6 bases). Per the germline V gene, CDR1 is SGHKS and CDR2 is YYEKEE (reference sequence). This CDR3 is built from 15 residues. The V end was cut by 3 bases, the J end by 2 bases, with 12 bases between.

This chain links TRBV2 with TRBJ2-1; D remains ambiguous. This CDR3 region has 15 residues. Trimming shortened V by 1 base and J by 2 bases, and 9 bases separated the two germline ends. The germline gives CDR1 SNHLY, CDR2 FYNNEI. As DNA, the CDR3 is TGTGCCAGCAGTGAAGGCTGGCTGGCCTACAATGAGCAGTTCTTC. Translating gives CASSEGWLAYNEQFF.

This clonotype was seen a single time. The genes are TRBV20-1 and TRBJ2-2; D is uncertain. The germline CDR1 and CDR2 sequences are DFQATT and SNEGSKA (reference sequence). The V end lost 4 bases, the J end lost 4 bases, and 16 bases lay between the germline ends. The CDR3 has 15 amino acids. The CDR3 DNA is TGCAGTGCTATTCAATACCGGGTTACCACCGGGGAGCTGTTTTTT. Its translation is CSAIQYRVTTGELFF.

This clonotype was observed a few times. V and J are TRBV5-6 and TRBJ1-5; TRBD1 matches 8 bases. Germline loops: CDR1 SGHDT, CDR2 YYEEEE. The CDR3 is made up of 15 amino acids. V lost 0 bases and J lost 4; bases outside the gene matches: 3. The CDR3, as DNA: TGTGCCAGCAGCTTGGGACAGGGGCTAAATCAGCCCCAGCATTTT. This translates into CASSLGQGLNQPQHF.

CDR3 region: CASSPTRAPYNEQFF. The CDR3 coding sequence is TGTGCCAGCAGCCCCACAAGGGCTCCCTACAATGAGCAGTTCTTC. The chain has TRBV7-7 and TRBJ2-1; D gene ambiguous. Germline-derived CDR1 and CDR2 are SSHAT and FNYEAQ (reference sequence). The V end was cut by 5 bases, the J end by 2 bases, with 13 bases between. The CDR3 extends over 15 amino acids.

J is TRBJ1-1 and V is TRBV10-3, with TRBD1 identical over 9 bases. V dropped 6 bases and J dropped 5; count of bases not matched to a gene: 10. The CDR3 runs 15 residues. Germline V gene sequence: CDR1 ENHRY, CDR2 SYGVKD. The CDR3: CAIRGGQGPLTEAFF. The CDR3 DNA reads as TGTGCCATCAGGGGCGGACAGGGGCCCCTGACTGAAGCTTTCTTT.

This clonotype has only a few counts. The V gene is TRBV28, the J gene TRBJ2-2, with D perhaps TRBD2 (6 bases). The V end was cut by 7 bases, the J end by 1 base, with 13 bases between. The CDR3 totals 15 residues. In germline, CDR1 is MDHEN, CDR2 SYDVKM. The CDR3 region is CASIHGGKNTGELFF. CDR3 in DNA: TGTGCCAGCATCCATGGCGGGAAGAACACCGGGGAGCTGTTTTTT. Full variable domain (missing parts from reference TRBV28 and TRBJ2-2): DVKVTQSSRYLVKRTGEKVFLECVQDMDHENMFWYRQDPGLGLRLIYFSYDVKMKEKGDIPEGYSVSREKKERFSLILESASTNQTSMYLCASIHGGKNTGELFFGEGSRLTVL.

The chain combines TRBV6-1 with TRBJ1-1; 9 bases are a match to TRBD1. Germline lookup yields CDR1 MNHNS and CDR2 SASEGT. Losses at the gene ends were 5 bases for V and 5 bases for J; bases not matched to a gene: 9. This CDR3 has 15 residues. CDR3 region: CASSRPWTGETEAFF. The CDR3 coding sequence is TGTGCCAGCAGTCGACCCTGGACAGGGGAAACTGAAGCTTTCTTT.

This clonotype has a handful of counts. This chain connects TRBV5-1 to TRBJ2-7, with TRBD1 matching 9 bases. Trimming cost V 0 bases and J 4 bases; bases outside gene matches: 5. The CDR3 is made up of 15 amino acids. Germline values: CDR1 SGHRS, CDR2 YFSETQ. This CDR3 reads CASSLGDREVYEQYF. CDR3 coding DNA: TGCGCCAGCAGCTTGGGGGACAGGGAAGTATACGAGCAGTACTTC.

In this sample, this clonotype turned up many times. This chain links TRBV11-2 with TRBJ1-2; perhaps TRBD1 as D (5 bases). The germline gives CDR1 SGHAT, CDR2 FQNNGV. This CDR3 is built from 16 residues. Trimming shortened V by 1 base and J by 4 bases, and 16 bases separated the two germline ends. The CDR3: CASSLAPMAGTYGYTF. The CDR3 region has the DNA TGTGCCAGCAGCTTAGCCCCGATGGCAGGGACCTATGGCTACACCTTC. Using reference TRBV11-2 and TRBJ1-2 for the parts outside the CDR3, the full variable domain is EAGVAQSPRYKIIEKRQSVAFWCNPISGHATLYWYQQILGQGPKLLIQFQNNGVVDDSQLPKDRFSAERLKGVDSTLKIQPAKLEDSAVYLCASSLAPMAGTYGYTFGSGTRLTVV.

In this sample, this clonotype turned up a few times. This chain uses TRBV9 with TRBJ2-1; weak D call: TRBD1 (5 bases). The CDR3 consists of 14 residues. Germline CDR1 and CDR2: SGDLS and YYNGEE. The ends were cut back, 0 bases at V and 8 bases at J, with 12 bases in the middle. The chain's CDR3 is CASSVEGIGDEQFF. The DNA for the CDR3 is TGTGCCAGCAGCGTAGAGGGGATAGGGGATGAGCAGTTCTTC.

V usage is TRBV2 and J usage is TRBJ2-7; D is tentatively TRBD1 or TRBD2 (7 bases each). The CDR3 length is 12 residues. V dropped 7 bases and J dropped 3 bases, with 10 bases sitting between them. The germline gives CDR1 SNHLY, CDR2 FYNNEI. CDR3 nucleotides: TGTGCCAGCACAGGGGGGGGCTACGAGCAGTACTTC. Translated, it gives CASTGGGYEQYF. The full variable domain, its missing parts supplied by reference TRBV2 and TRBJ2-7, is EPEVTQTPSHQVTQMGQEVILRCVPISNHLYFYWYRQILGQKVEFLVSFYNNEISEKSEIFDDQFSVERPDGSNFTLKIRSTKLEDSAMYFCASTGGGYEQYFGPGTRLTVT.

The chain combines TRBV6-5 with TRBJ2-1; 14 bases are shared with TRBD2. CDR3 length: 16 amino acids. Per the germline V gene, CDR1 is MNHEY and CDR2 is SVGAGI. Trimming removed 2 bases from V and 9 bases from J; junction bases left unmatched: 6. This CDR3 is CASSYAGLAGGLEQFF. The DNA for the CDR3 is TGTGCCAGCAGTTACGCAGGACTAGCGGGAGGTCTTGAGCAGTTCTTC.

The chain has TRBV6-5 and TRBJ2-3; 10 nucleotides line up with TRBD2. CDR1 MNHEY and CDR2 SVGAGI come from the germline V gene. J was trimmed by 2 bases and V by 2 bases; bases with no gene match: 4. The CDR3 runs 16 residues. Written as DNA, the CDR3 is TGTGCCAGCAGTTACGGTACTAGCGGGAACACAGATACGCAGTATTTT. Translated: CASSYGTSGNTDTQYF.

This clonotype was counted only a few times. In DNA form, the CDR3 reads TGTGCCAGCAGCTTAGCGGGGTTCGCAGATACGCAGTATTTT. This sequence encodes CASSLAGFADTQYF. The chain uses TRBV7-8 and TRBJ2-3; D is undetermined. In germline, CDR1 is SGHVS, CDR2 FQNEAQ. There are 14 residues in the CDR3. V shed 0 bases and J shed 4 bases, with 8 bases lying between them. The full variable domain, with the rest looked up from reference TRBV7-8 and TRBJ2-3, is GAGVSQSPRYKVAKRGQDVALRCDPISGHVSLFWYQQALGQGPEFLTYFQNEAQLDKSGLPSDRFFAERPEGSVSTLKIQRTQQEDSAVYLCASSLAGFADTQYFGPGTRLTVL.

This clonotype showed up just a few times. The chain uses TRBV29-1 and TRBJ2-1, with D tentatively TRBD2 (6 bases). From germline, CDR1 is SQVTM and CDR2 ANQGSEA. Trimming removed 4 bases from V and 10 bases from J, with 23 bases in between. The CDR3 runs 15 residues. In DNA, the CDR3 is TGCAGCGTTGGTGGCGGGACCCTCATCTTCAAAGAGCAGTTCTTC. Protein product: CSVGGGTLIFKEQFF.

This clonotype was observed a few times. The V call is TRBV9, the J call TRBJ2-1, with 7 bases aligning to TRBD2. This CDR3 is built from 17 residues. V was clipped by 4 bases and J by 2 bases; unmatched bases: 12. Germline CDR1 is SGDLS and CDR2 is YYNGEE. CDR3 loop: CASSSAGRESTYNEQFF. CDR3 coding DNA: TGTGCCAGCAGCTCAGCGGGGCGGGAGTCTACCTACAATGAGCAGTTCTTC.

This clonotype was seen a handful of times. V and J are TRBV5-1 and TRBJ2-5, with unresolved D. Per the germline V gene, CDR1 is SGHRS and CDR2 is YFSETQ. CDR3 length: 14 amino acids. Trimming pared 1 base from V and 2 bases from J, leaving 9 bases between. This chain's CDR3 is CASSLPTKQETQYF. Here the CDR3 DNA reads TGCGCCAGCAGCTTGCCGACAAAACAAGAGACCCAGTACTTC. Full variable domain (missing parts from reference TRBV5-1 and TRBJ2-5): KAGVTQTPRYLIKTRGQQVTLSCSPISGHRSVSWYQQTPGQGLQFLFEYFSETQRNKGNFPGRFSGRQFSNSRSEMNVSTLELGDSALYLCASSLPTKQETQYFGPGTRLLVL.

This clonotype was recorded a few times. This chain joins TRBV27 and TRBJ2-7, with TRBD2 identical over 15 bases. This CDR3 has 19 amino acids. In germline, CDR1 is MNHEY, CDR2 SMNVEV (reference sequence). Trimming removed 4 bases from V and 4 bases from J; junction bases left unmatched: 14. In nucleotides, the CDR3 is TGTGCCAGCAGTTCAATTGGGACTAGCGGGAGGCGAATCCGATACGAGCAGTACTTC. Protein sequence: CASSSIGTSGRRIRYEQYF.

This clonotype was detected a few times. V usage is TRBV5-1 and J usage is TRBJ2-7, with 8 bases matching TRBD2. CDR1 SGHRS and CDR2 YFSETQ come from the germline V gene. This CDR3 has 17 amino acids. J gave up 0 bases and V 4 bases, and 12 bases lay outside the gene matches. CDR3 nucleotide sequence: TGCGCCAGCAGCCTTCGGGGCGCGGGAGGCTACTCCTACGAGCAGTACTTC. Amino acid sequence: CASSLRGAGGYSYEQYF.